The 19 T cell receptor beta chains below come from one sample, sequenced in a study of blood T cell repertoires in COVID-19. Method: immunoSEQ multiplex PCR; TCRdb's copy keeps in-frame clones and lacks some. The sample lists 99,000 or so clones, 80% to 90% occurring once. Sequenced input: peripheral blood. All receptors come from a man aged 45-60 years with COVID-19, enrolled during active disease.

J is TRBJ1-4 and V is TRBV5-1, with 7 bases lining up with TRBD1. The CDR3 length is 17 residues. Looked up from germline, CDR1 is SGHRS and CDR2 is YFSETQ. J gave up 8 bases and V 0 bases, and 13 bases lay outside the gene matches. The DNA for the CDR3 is TGCGCCAGCAGCTTGGGGGGAAACAGGGGCCGAGGGGAAAAACTGTTTTTT. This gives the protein CASSLGGNRGRGEKLFF.

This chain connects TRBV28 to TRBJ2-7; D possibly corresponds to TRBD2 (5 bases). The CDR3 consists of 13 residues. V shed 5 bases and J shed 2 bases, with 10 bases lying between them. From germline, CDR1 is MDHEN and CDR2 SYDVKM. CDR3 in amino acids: CASSITGAYEQYF. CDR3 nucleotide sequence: TGTGCCAGCAGTATTACCGGGGCCTACGAGCAGTACTTC. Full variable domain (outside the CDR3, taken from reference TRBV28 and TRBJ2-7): DVKVTQSSRYLVKRTGEKVFLECVQDMDHENMFWYRQDPGLGLRLIYFSYDVKMKEKGDIPEGYSVSREKKERFSLILESASTNQTSMYLCASSITGAYEQYFGPGTRLTVT.

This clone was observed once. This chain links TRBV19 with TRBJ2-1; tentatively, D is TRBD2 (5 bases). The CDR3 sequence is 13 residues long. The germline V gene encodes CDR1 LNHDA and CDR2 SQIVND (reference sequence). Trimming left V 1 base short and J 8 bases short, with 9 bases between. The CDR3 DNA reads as TGTGCCAGTAGTATAGTTCGGGGTTATGAGCAGTTCTTC. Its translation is CASSIVRGYEQFF.

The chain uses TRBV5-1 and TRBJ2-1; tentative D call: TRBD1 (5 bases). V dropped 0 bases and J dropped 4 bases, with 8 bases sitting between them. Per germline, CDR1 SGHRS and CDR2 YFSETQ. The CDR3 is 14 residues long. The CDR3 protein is CASSLGQLYNEQFF. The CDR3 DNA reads TGCGCCAGCAGCTTGGGACAGCTTTACAATGAGCAGTTCTTC.

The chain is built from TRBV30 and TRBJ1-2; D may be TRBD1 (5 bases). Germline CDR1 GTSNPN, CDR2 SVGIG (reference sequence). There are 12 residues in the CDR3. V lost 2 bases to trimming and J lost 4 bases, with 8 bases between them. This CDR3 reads CAWSRGVYGYTF. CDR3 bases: TGTGCCTGGAGTCGGGGGGTCTATGGCTACACCTTC.

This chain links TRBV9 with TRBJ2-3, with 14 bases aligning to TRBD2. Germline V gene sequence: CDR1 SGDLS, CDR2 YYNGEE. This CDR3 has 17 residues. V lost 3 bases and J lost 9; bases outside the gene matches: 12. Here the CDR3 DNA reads TGTGCCAGCAGCGCCGGGACTAGCGGGGGACGGGGGGGGACGCAGTATTTT. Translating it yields CASSAGTSGGRGGTQYF.

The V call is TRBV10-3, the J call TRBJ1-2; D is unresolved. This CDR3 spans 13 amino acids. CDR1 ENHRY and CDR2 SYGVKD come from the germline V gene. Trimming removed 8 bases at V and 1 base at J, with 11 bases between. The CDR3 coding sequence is TGTGCCATCGGAGGACCGTATAACTATGGCTACACCTTC. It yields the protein CAIGGPYNYGYTF.

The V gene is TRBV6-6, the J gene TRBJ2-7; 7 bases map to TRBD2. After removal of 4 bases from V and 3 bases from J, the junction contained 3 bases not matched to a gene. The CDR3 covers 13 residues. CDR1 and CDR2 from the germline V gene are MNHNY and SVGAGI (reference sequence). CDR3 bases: TGTGCCAGCAGTTTTTCTAGCGGCTACGAGCAGTACTTC. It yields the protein CASSFSSGYEQYF.

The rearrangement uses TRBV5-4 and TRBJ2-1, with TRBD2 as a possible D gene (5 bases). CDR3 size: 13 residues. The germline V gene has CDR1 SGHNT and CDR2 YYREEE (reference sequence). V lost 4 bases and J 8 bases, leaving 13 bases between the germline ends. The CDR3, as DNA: TGTGCCAGCAGCCCTCGGCTAGCACATGAGCAGTTCTTC. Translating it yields CASSPRLAHEQFF.

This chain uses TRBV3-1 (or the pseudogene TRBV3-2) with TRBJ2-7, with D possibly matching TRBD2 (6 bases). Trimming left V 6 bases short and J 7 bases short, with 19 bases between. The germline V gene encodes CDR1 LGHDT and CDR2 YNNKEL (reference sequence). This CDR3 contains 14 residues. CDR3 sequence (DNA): TGTGCCAGCAGGCGGGGCAGGGCGCATGGGGAGCAGTACTTC. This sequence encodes CASRRGRAHGEQYF.

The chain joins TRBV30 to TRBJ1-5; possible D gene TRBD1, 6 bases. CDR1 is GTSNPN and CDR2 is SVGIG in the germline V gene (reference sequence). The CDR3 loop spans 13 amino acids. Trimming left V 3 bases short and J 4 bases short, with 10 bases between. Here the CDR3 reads CAWSPQGNQPQHF. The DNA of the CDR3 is TGTGCCTGGAGCCCTCAGGGGAATCAGCCCCAGCATTTT.

The CDR3 DNA sequence: TGTGCCAGCAGTGAGCGGGGGTCCTCCTACGAGCAGTACTTC. It specifies CASSERGSSYEQYF. The genes are TRBV6-1 and TRBJ2-7; TRBD2 agrees at 7 bases. V dropped 3 bases and J dropped 0; count of bases not matched to a gene: 2. The V gene's germline CDR1 is MNHNS and CDR2 SASEGT. The CDR3 length is 14 residues.

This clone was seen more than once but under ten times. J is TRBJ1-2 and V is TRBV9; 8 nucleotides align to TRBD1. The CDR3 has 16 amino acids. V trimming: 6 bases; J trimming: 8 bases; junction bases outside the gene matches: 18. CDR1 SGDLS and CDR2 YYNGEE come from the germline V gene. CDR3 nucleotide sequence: TGTGCCAGCACGCCAGGGGGCGCGACTGGAACCTCCGGCTACACCTTC. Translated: CASTPGGATGTSGYTF.

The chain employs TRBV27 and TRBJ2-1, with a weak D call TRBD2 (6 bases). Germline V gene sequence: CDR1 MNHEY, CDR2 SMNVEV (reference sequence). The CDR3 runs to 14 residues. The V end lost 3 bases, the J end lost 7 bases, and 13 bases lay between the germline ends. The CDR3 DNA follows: TGTGCCAGCAGTTTCGGAGGGTCTGATAATGAGCAGTTCTTC. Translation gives CASSFGGSDNEQFF.

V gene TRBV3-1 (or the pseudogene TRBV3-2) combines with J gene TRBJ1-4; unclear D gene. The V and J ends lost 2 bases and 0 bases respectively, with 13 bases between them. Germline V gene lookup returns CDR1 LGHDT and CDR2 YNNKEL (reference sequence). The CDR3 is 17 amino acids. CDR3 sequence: CASSQNPAIATNEKLFF. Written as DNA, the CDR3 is TGTGCCAGCAGCCAAAATCCAGCGATTGCAACTAATGAAAAACTGTTTTTT.

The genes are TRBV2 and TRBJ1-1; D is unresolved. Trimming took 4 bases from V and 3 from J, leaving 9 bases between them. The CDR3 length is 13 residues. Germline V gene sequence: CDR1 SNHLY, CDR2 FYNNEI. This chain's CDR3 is CASSGEGYTEAFF. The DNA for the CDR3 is TGTGCCAGCAGTGGCGAGGGTTACACTGAAGCTTTCTTT.

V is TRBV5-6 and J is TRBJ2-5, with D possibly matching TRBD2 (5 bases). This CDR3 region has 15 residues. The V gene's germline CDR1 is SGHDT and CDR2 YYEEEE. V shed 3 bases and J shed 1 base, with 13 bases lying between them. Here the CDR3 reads CASSYYRSGQETQYF. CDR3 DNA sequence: TGTGCCAGCAGCTACTACCGGAGCGGCCAAGAGACCCAGTACTTC. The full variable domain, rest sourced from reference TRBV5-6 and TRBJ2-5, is DAGVTQSPTHLIKTRGQQVTLRCSPKSGHDTVSWYQQALGQGPQFIFQYYEEEERQRGNFPDRFSGHQFPNYSSELNVNALLLGDSALYLCASSYYRSGQETQYFGPGTRLLVL.

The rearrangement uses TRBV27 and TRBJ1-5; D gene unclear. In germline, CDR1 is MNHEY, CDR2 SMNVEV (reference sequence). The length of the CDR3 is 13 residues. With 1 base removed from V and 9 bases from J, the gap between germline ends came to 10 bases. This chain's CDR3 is CASSLWGGRPQHF. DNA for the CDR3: TGTGCCAGCAGTTTATGGGGAGGCAGGCCCCAGCATTTT.

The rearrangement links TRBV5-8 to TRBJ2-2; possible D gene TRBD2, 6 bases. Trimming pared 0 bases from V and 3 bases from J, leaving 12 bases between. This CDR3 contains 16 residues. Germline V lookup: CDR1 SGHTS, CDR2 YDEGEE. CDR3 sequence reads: CASSLARWEDTGELFF. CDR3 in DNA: TGTGCCAGCAGCTTGGCCAGGTGGGAGGACACCGGGGAGCTGTTTTTT.